Each of the 16 T cell receptor beta chains below was sequenced from the same sample in a study of cytomegalovirus exposure and HLA in healthy donors. PCR was performed using 60 Vbeta and 13 Jbeta primers. Some clones are missing from TCRdb's copy, which holds only in-frame ones; the method was immunoSEQ multiplex PCR. The sample records more than 150,000 clones, about four fifths being singletons. Sequenced material: PBMCs. These receptors were collected from a woman aged 25 to 39 in good health and CMV-seronegative.

The chain is built from TRBV10-3 and TRBJ2-1; 16 bases are a match to TRBD2. Trimming at V came to 4 bases and at J to 10 bases, leaving 7 bases not matched to a gene. The CDR3 extends over 16 amino acids. Germline V gene sequence: CDR1 ENHRY, CDR2 SYGVKD. CDR3 protein: CAISVGLAGGPREQFF. The CDR3 DNA sequence: TGTGCCATCAGTGTGGGACTAGCGGGGGGGCCTCGGGAGCAGTTCTTC.

The gene calls are TRBV30 and TRBJ2-1; 8 nucleotides agree with TRBD1. The length of the CDR3 is 15 residues. From germline, CDR1 is GTSNPN and CDR2 SVGIG (reference sequence). The V segment lost 2 bases and the J segment 3 bases; nucleotides outside the gene matches: 6. The CDR3 DNA sequence: TGTGCCTGGAGTCTAAGGGGGACAGGCTACAATGAGCAGTTCTTC. Amino acids: CAWSLRGTGYNEQFF.

The chain employs TRBV29-1 and TRBJ2-2; 9 positions agree with TRBD1. Looked up from germline, CDR1 is SQVTM and CDR2 is ANQGSEA. The CDR3 has 15 amino acids. Losses at the gene ends were 6 bases for V and 0 bases for J; bases not matched to a gene: 5. CDR3 sequence (DNA): TGCAGCGTCAACCGGGACAGGGCGAACACCGGGGAGCTGTTTTTT. Translating gives CSVNRDRANTGELFF.

This clone occurred a few times. This chain connects TRBV7-6 to TRBJ2-5; 13 bases align to TRBD2. The CDR3 loop spans 17 amino acids. Germline CDR1 is SGHVS and CDR2 is FNYEAQ. Germline trimming cut 5 bases from V and 4 bases from J; bases unmatched to any gene: 10. CDR3 DNA sequence: TGTGCCAGCAGCCCTACTAGCGGGGGGGCCAGGGGAGAGACCCAGTACTTC. Encoded protein: CASSPTSGGARGETQYF.

This clone was detected once. J is TRBJ2-5 and V is TRBV11-3; 12 bases line up with TRBD2. The CDR3 runs to 16 residues. Germline CDR1 reads SGHNT; CDR2 reads YENEEA. The V and J ends lost 4 bases and 6 bases, in that order; junction bases with no gene match: 9. The CDR3 DNA reads TGTGCCAGCAGCTCCCGACTAGCGGGGGATTGGCAGACCCAGTACTTC. Protein product: CASSSRLAGDWQTQYF.

The chain employs TRBV10-3 and TRBJ1-2, with TRBD1 identical over 8 bases. V was pared by 2 bases and J by 2 bases, with 4 bases of the junction left unmatched. CDR3 length equals 15 residues. Germline values: CDR1 ENHRY, CDR2 SYGVKD. CDR3 DNA sequence: TGTGCCATCAGTGAGCCGGGACAGGTCAACTATGGCTACACCTTC. Its translation is CAISEPGQVNYGYTF.

This chain uses TRBV5-6 with TRBJ2-6, with TRBD2 matching over 12 bases. The CDR3 is 19 residues long. The ends lost 2 bases at V and 0 bases at J; junction bases unmatched: 6. Germline V gives CDR1 SGHDT, CDR2 YYEEEE. CDR3 sequence: CASSFRTSGDSSGANVLTF. The CDR3 DNA reads as TGTGCCAGCAGCTTCCGGACTAGCGGGGATTCCTCTGGGGCCAACGTCCTGACTTTC.

The chain has TRBV7-3 and TRBJ1-1; D is undetermined. The CDR3 extends over 12 amino acids. CDR1 and CDR2 from the germline V gene are SGHTA and FQGTGA. Trimming took 4 bases from V and 4 from J, leaving 7 bases between them. The CDR3 DNA follows: TGTGCCAGCAGCTCCGGGAGCACTGAAGCTTTCTTT. Translating it yields CASSSGSTEAFF.

This clone was observed a handful of times. The chain recombines TRBV5-1 with TRBJ1-1, with a tentative D call TRBD1 (5 bases). This CDR3 region has 15 residues. Germline V gives CDR1 SGHRS, CDR2 YFSETQ. V was clipped by 0 bases and J by 6 bases, with 15 bases between them. CDR3 bases: TGCGCCAGCAGCTTGGGTGGGGCAGCAGAGTCTGAAGCTTTCTTT. The encoded protein is CASSLGGAAESEAFF.

V gene TRBV5-4 combines with J gene TRBJ1-6; a possible D gene is TRBD1 (6 bases). Trimming left V 5 bases short and J 6 bases short, with 15 bases between. Germline loops: CDR1 SGHNT, CDR2 YYREEE (reference sequence). The CDR3 runs 15 residues. The CDR3 loop is CASRLDRSANSPLHF. The CDR3 bases are TGTGCCAGCAGGCTCGACAGGTCCGCTAATTCACCCCTCCACTTT.

The chain carries TRBV27 and TRBJ2-5; tentatively, D is TRBD2 (6 bases). Trimming removed 5 bases from V and 1 base from J, with 14 bases in between. Germline V gene data show CDR1 as MNHEY and CDR2 as SMNVEV (reference sequence). The CDR3 consists of 15 residues. DNA of the CDR3: TGTGCCAGCAGTCAATATTCGGGGGTCCAAGAGACCCAGTACTTC. This sequence encodes CASSQYSGVQETQYF.

To note about this clone: The same CDR3 arises from other DNA sequences in this sample as well. The chain employs TRBV5-4 and TRBJ1-1; D is unresolved. Trimming took 0 bases from V and 6 from J, leaving 6 bases between them. There are 12 residues in the CDR3. Germline V CDR1 and CDR2: SGHNT, YYREEE (reference sequence). In DNA form, the CDR3 reads TGTGCCAGCAGCTTGGTCGGGTCTGAAGCTTTCTTT. Translating gives CASSLVGSEAFF.

This clone was observed a handful of times. The chain is built from TRBV11-2 and TRBJ1-2; 7 bases map to TRBD1. CDR1 SGHAT and CDR2 FQNNGV come from the germline V gene. There are 17 residues in the CDR3. J was trimmed by 1 base and V by 1 base; bases with no gene match: 9. In nucleotides, the CDR3 is TGTGCCAGCAGCTTAGCCCCGGGACAGCTCTTTAACTATGGCTACACCTTC. Amino acids: CASSLAPGQLFNYGYTF. Full variable domain (missing parts from reference TRBV11-2 and TRBJ1-2): EAGVAQSPRYKIIEKRQSVAFWCNPISGHATLYWYQQILGQGPKLLIQFQNNGVVDDSQLPKDRFSAERLKGVDSTLKIQPAKLEDSAVYLCASSLAPGQLFNYGYTFGSGTRLTVV.

About this clone itself: The sample holds other DNA sequences that translate to the same CDR3. This rearrangement joins TRBV5-1 to TRBJ2-5; 12 nucleotides line up with TRBD2. With 5 bases clipped from V and 2 bases from J, the junction kept 1 base outside the gene matches. This CDR3 has 14 amino acids. CDR1 and CDR2 from the germline V gene are SGHRS and YFSETQ. The CDR3 loop reads CASSLAGGQETQYF. The CDR3 DNA is TGCGCCAGCAGTCTAGCGGGGGGGCAAGAGACCCAGTACTTC.

This clone was recorded a few times. J is TRBJ1-5 and V is TRBV7-9, with D maybe TRBD1 (5 bases). Looked up from germline, CDR1 is SEHNR and CDR2 is FQNEAQ (reference sequence). CDR3 length: 14 residues. The V gene lost 1 base and the J gene lost 7 bases, with 11 bases spanning the gap. CDR3 protein: CASSLGRGLQPQHF. Here the CDR3 DNA reads TGTGCCAGCAGCTTAGGGAGGGGCTTGCAGCCCCAGCATTTT. The whole variable domain, filled in from reference TRBV7-9 and TRBJ1-5, reads DTGVSQNPRHKITKRGQNVTFRCDPISEHNRLYWYRQTLGQGPEFLTYFQNEAQLEKSRLLSDRFSAERPKGSFSTLEIQRTEQGDSAMYLCASSLGRGLQPQHFGDGTRLSIL.

There are a few counts of this clone. This chain uses TRBV6-5 with TRBJ2-2; D possibly corresponds to TRBD1 (5 bases). Germline values: CDR1 MNHEY, CDR2 SVGAGI. The CDR3 covers 14 residues. The ends were cut back, 9 bases at V and 6 bases at J, with 17 bases in the middle. The CDR3 here is CASFRVLGPGELFF. CDR3 DNA: TGTGCCAGTTTCAGGGTTTTGGGGCCCGGGGAGCTGTTTTTT.